The rows below give T cell receptor beta chains drawn from one sample of a study of early T cells in non-severe SARS-CoV-2 infection. One entry per CDR3 protein results from TCRdb running MiXCR on the 5' RACE reads. The repertoire includes tens of thousands of distinct CDR3 sequences, over 9.5% of them detected once, and approximately 6.4% sits in the top ten. The sample was whole blood. The receptor source for this set is an adult who was a healthcare worker with PCR-confirmed SARS-CoV-2 infection or an uninfected control (not recorded which). CDR3s include the opening cysteine and the closing phenylalanine or tryptophan. Fields, in order: clone size, J gene, D gene, V gene, CDR3 protein, CDR3 DNA. The D gene is left open where the match is weak. Size values are once, few and many counts, or a class for expanded clones, and some rows have none.

few | TRBJ2-5 | - | TRBV10-3 | CAIKGGETQYF | TGTGCCATCAAGGGCGGAGAGACCCAGTACTTC
few | TRBJ2-2 | - | TRBV5-4 | CASSFGLMGDTGELFF | TGTGCCAGCAGCTTCGGACTGATGGGGGACACCGGGGAGCTGTTTTTT
many | TRBJ1-2 | TRBD1 | TRBV24-1 | CATSPTGVSGYTF | TGTGCCACCAGCCCGACAGGGGTGAGTGGCTACACCTTC
many | TRBJ2-7 | - | TRBV3-1 | CASSTTIYHSSYEQYF | TGTGCCAGCAGCACAACGATATACCACAGTTCCTACGAGCAGTACTTC
many | TRBJ2-5 | TRBD2 | TRBV7-7 | CASSHQRGPGETQYF | TGTGCTAGCAGCCATCAGCGGGGTCCGGGAGAGACCCAGTACTTC
- | TRBJ2-7 | TRBD1 | TRBV4-1 | CASSPRTGEHEQYF | TGCGCCAGCAGCCCGAGGACAGGGGAGCACGAGCAGTACTTC
- | TRBJ2-5 | TRBD1 | TRBV7-2 | CASSLSDREETQYF | TGTGCCAGCAGCTTATCGGACAGGGAAGAGACCCAGTACTTC
- | TRBJ2-6 | - | TRBV7-9 | CASSPIVLKFSGANVLTF | TGTGCCAGCAGCCCCATTGTACTCAAATTCTCTGGGGCCAACGTCCTGACTTTC
many | TRBJ1-1 | TRBD1 | TRBV5-1 | CASSVGQGGTEAFF | TGCGCCAGCAGCGTGGGACAGGGAGGAACTGAAGCTTTCTTT
few | TRBJ2-7 | TRBD1 | TRBV29-1 | CSVALQGGYEQYF | TGCAGCGTCGCACTACAGGGGGGCTACGAGCAGTACTTC
few | TRBJ2-7 | - | TRBV6-6 | CASSQQAAYEQYF | TGTGCCAGCAGTCAACAGGCGGCGTACGAGCAGTACTTC
- | TRBJ1-2 | - | TRBV12-3/TRBV12-4 | CASSPLDRNYGYTF | TGTGCCAGCTCCCCCCTCGACAGGAACTATGGCTACACCTTC
few | TRBJ2-1 | TRBD2 | TRBV7-7 | CASSPGLAGAHNEQFF | TGTGCTAGCAGCCCGGGACTAGCGGGAGCCCACAATGAGCAGTTCTTC
- | TRBJ2-4 | TRBD1 | TRBV19 | CASTHLGTGGGKNIQYF | TGTGCCAGTACTCACCTGGGGACAGGGGGTGGCAAAAACATTCAGTACTTC
- | TRBJ1-1 | - | TRBV5-1 | CASSAEGTEAFF | TGCGCCAGCAGCGCTGAGGGCACTGAAGCTTTCTTT
many | TRBJ2-3 | - | TRBV7-2 | CASSLVAKNTDTQYF | TGTGCCAGCAGCTTAGTTGCAAAGAACACAGATACGCAGTATTTT
few | TRBJ2-3 | TRBD2 | TRBV5-1 | CASSLSRVQASGGVPDTQYF | TGCGCCAGCAGCTTATCCAGGGTTCAGGCTAGCGGGGGGGTCCCAGATACGCAGTATTTT
many | TRBJ1-1 | - | TRBV3-1 | CASNSRITSGNTEAFF | TGTGCCAGCAATAGCCGTATCACGAGCGGGAACACTGAAGCTTTCTTT
few | TRBJ1-2 | TRBD1 | TRBV6-4 | CASRGQGIGGYTF | TGTGCCAGCAGAGGACAGGGGATAGGAGGCTACACCTTC
many | TRBJ1-3 | - | TRBV20-1 | CSAGDISSGNTIYF | TGCAGTGCTGGGGACATTAGCTCTGGAAACACCATATATTTT
- | TRBJ2-5 | TRBD2 | TRBV20-1 | CSASPLAGIQETQYF | TGCAGTGCTAGTCCGCTAGCGGGGATCCAAGAGACCCAGTACTTC
few | TRBJ1-4 | - | TRBV6-6 | CASSQIADEKLFF | TGTGCCAGCAGTCAGATTGCCGATGAAAAACTGTTTTTT
many | TRBJ2-2 | TRBD2 | TRBV9 | CASSVWPLTGGLTGELFF | TGTGCCAGCAGCGTATGGCCCCTCACGGGAGGGCTAACCGGGGAGCTGTTTTTT
- | TRBJ1-6 | - | TRBV4-1 | CASSQDNSPLHF | TGCGCCAGCAGCCAAGATAATTCACCCCTCCACTTT
many | TRBJ2-3 | TRBD2 | TRBV4-2 | CASSQDGRTSGLADTQYF | TGTGCCAGCAGCCAAGATGGTAGGACTAGCGGGTTGGCAGATACGCAGTATTTT
- | TRBJ1-1 | - | TRBV4-3 | CASSQDLGTEYNTEAFF | TGCGCCAGCAGCCAGGACTTAGGGACGGAATATAACACTGAAGCTTTCTTT
few | TRBJ2-7 | - | TRBV7-8 | CASSPESAAYEQYF | TGTGCCAGCAGCCCCGAGTCGGCGGCCTACGAGCAGTACTTC
- | TRBJ2-3 | TRBD1 | TRBV2 | CASSTDRFSDTQYF | TGTGCCAGCAGCACGGACAGGTTTTCAGATACGCAGTATTTT
- | TRBJ2-5 | - | TRBV6-5 | CASSYAKGTPQETQYF | TGTGCCAGCAGTTACGCCAAAGGGACCCCCCAAGAGACCCAGTACTTC
many | TRBJ2-1 | - | TRBV20-1 | CSARGVEQFF | TGCAGTGCGCGGGGCGTTGAGCAGTTCTTC
many | TRBJ2-1 | TRBD2 | TRBV7-2 | CASTRLAGRFEQFF | TGTGCCAGCACCAGACTAGCGGGACGTTTTGAGCAGTTCTTC
- | TRBJ2-1 | TRBD2 | TRBV20-1 | CSARGAGVPSYNEQFF | TGCAGTGCTAGAGGGGCGGGAGTACCCTCCTACAATGAGCAGTTCTTC
few | TRBJ2-1 | - | TRBV5-1 | CASSFVPPGEQFF | TGCGCCAGCAGCTTCGTGCCCCCCGGTGAGCAGTTCTTC
few | TRBJ2-7 | - | TRBV7-9 | CASSFTGGSGEQYF | TGTGCCAGCAGCTTCACTGGGGGCTCTGGGGAGCAGTACTTC
- | TRBJ2-7 | TRBD1 | TRBV9 | CASSVVDRGVEQYF | TGTGCCAGCAGCGTAGTGGACAGGGGGGTCGAGCAGTACTTC
many | TRBJ1-5 | TRBD1 | TRBV5-5 | CASSQTGILLNQPQHF | TGTGCCAGCAGCCAGACAGGGATATTATTGAATCAGCCCCAGCATTTT
many | TRBJ1-5 | - | TRBV29-1 | CSVTERNQPQHF | TGCAGCGTCACCGAAAGAAATCAGCCCCAGCATTTT
- | TRBJ1-5 | TRBD1 | TRBV9 | CASSGTGGQPQHF | TGTGCCAGCAGCGGGACAGGGGGTCAGCCCCAGCATTTT
many | TRBJ1-2 | TRBD1 | TRBV4-2 | CASSRAAGTGTINYGYTF | TGTGCCAGCAGCCGCGCCGCCGGGACAGGGACTATTAACTATGGCTACACCTTC
- | TRBJ1-1 | - | TRBV7-9 | CASSNLNTEAFF | TGTGCCAGCAGCAATTTGAACACTGAAGCTTTCTTT
- | TRBJ2-5 | TRBD2 | TRBV7-6 | CASSGLARDQETQYF | TGTGCCAGCTCCGGACTAGCTCGGGATCAAGAGACCCAGTACTTC
few | TRBJ2-3 | - | TRBV20-1 | CSARDFRDTDTQYF | TGCAGTGCTAGAGATTTTCGGGACACAGATACGCAGTATTTT
many | TRBJ1-6 | - | TRBV13 | CASRRGGENSPLHF | TGTGCCAGCAGGCGAGGCGGGGAGAATTCACCCCTCCACTTT
many | TRBJ2-3 | - | TRBV7-2 | CASSLLAGKGPDTQYF | TGTGCCAGCAGCTTACTTGCGGGGAAAGGCCCAGATACGCAGTATTTT
few | TRBJ2-3 | TRBD1 | TRBV12-3/TRBV12-4 | CASGTGAPNGF | TGTGCCAGCGGAACAGGGGCCCCTAATGGTTTT
many | TRBJ1-6 | TRBD1 | TRBV6-1 | CASKGRGTYNSPLHF | TGTGCCAGCAAGGGCAGGGGGACCTATAATTCACCCCTCCACTTT
- | TRBJ2-1 | TRBD2 | TRBV7-2 | CAIRLAGGIEQFF | TGTGCCATTCGACTAGCGGGAGGTATTGAGCAGTTCTTC
many | TRBJ2-2 | - | TRBV6-2/TRBV6-3 | CASSYSPSSRTGELFF | TGTGCCAGCAGTTACAGCCCTAGCTCACGGACCGGGGAGCTGTTTTTT
few | TRBJ2-3 | TRBD2 | TRBV19 | CASYGGASQYF | TGTGCCAGTTACGGGGGGGCCTCCCAGTATTTT
- | TRBJ2-1 | TRBD2 | TRBV18 | CASSPETSRYNEQFF | TGTGCCAGCTCACCCGAGACTAGCAGGTACAATGAGCAGTTCTTC
- | TRBJ2-3 | TRBD1 | TRBV4-2 | CASSHLQGAGTDTQYF | TGTGCCAGCAGCCATCTACAGGGGGCTGGGACAGATACGCAGTATTTT
many | TRBJ2-7 | TRBD2 | TRBV6-1 | CASSDSPSGRNEQYF | TGTGCCAGCAGTGACTCTCCTAGCGGGAGGAATGAGCAGTACTTC
- | TRBJ2-1 | TRBD1 | TRBV7-3 | CASSATGAYNEQFF | TGTGCCAGCAGCGCGACAGGGGCATACAATGAGCAGTTCTTC
few | TRBJ1-2 | - | TRBV20-1 | CSAPITGHGYTF | TGCAGTGCTCCCATAACAGGGCATGGCTACACCTTC
few | TRBJ2-2 | - | TRBV24-1 | CAATSETHTGELFF | TGTGCCGCCACGTCCGAGACCCACACCGGGGAGCTGTTTTTT
- | TRBJ2-5 | - | TRBV12-3/TRBV12-4 | CASSFWSWRGGQETQYF | TGTGCCAGCAGTTTTTGGAGTTGGCGGGGCGGCCAAGAGACCCAGTACTTC
- | TRBJ1-6 | - | TRBV12-3/TRBV12-4 | CASSLNWRRSSYNSPLHF | TGTGCCAGCAGTTTAAACTGGCGGCGGAGCTCCTATAATTCACCCCTCCACTTT